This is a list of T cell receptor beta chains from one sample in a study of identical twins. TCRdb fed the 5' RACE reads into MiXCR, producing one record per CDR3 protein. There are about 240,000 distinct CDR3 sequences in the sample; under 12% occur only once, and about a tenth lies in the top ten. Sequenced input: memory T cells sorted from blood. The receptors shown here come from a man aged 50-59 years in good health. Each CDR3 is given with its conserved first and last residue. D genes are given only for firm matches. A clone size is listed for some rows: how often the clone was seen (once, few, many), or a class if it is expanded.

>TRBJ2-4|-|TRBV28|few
CASSLSGAKNIQYF
TGTGCCAGCAGTTTATCAGGGGCCAAAAACATTCAGTACTTC
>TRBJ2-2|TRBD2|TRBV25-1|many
CASSEYIGASGGTGELFF
TGTGCCAGCAGTGAATATATCGGGGCTAGCGGGGGAACCGGGGAGCTGTTTTTT
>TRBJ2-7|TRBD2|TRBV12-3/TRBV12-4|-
CASSLSGRAPDEQYF
TGTGCCAGCAGTCTAAGCGGGAGGGCCCCCGACGAGCAGTACTTC
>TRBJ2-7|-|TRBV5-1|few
CASSLGDIAYEQYF
TGCGCCAGCAGCTTAGGGGACATTGCCTACGAGCAGTACTTC
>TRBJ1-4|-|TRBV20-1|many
CSGGGDEKLFF
TGCAGTGGAGGAGGAGATGAAAAACTGTTTTTT
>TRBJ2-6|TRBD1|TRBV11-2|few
CASSYTGGSFSGANVLTF
TGTGCCAGCAGCTACACAGGGGGAAGCTTCTCTGGGGCCAACGTCCTGACTTTC
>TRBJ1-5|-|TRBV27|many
CASSSVQGQPQHF
TGTGCCAGCAGCTCAGTCCAGGGGCAGCCCCAGCATTTT
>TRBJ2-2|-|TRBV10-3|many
CAISETPGEGTGELFF
TGTGCCATCAGTGAGACCCCAGGGGAGGGGACCGGGGAGCTGTTTTTT
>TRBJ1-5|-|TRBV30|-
CAWSKGLDQPQHF
TGTGCCTGGAGTAAGGGGTTGGATCAGCCCCAGCATTTT
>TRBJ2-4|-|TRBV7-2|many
CASSLAGALAKNIQYF
TGTGCCAGCAGCTTAGCGGGAGCCCTAGCCAAAAACATTCAGTACTTC
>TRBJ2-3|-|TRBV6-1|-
CASRETGSTDTQYF
TGTGCCAGCAGGGAAACGGGGAGCACAGATACGCAGTATTTT
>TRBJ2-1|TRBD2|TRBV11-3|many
CASSLVRAGVEANEQFF
TGTGCCAGCAGCTTAGTCCGAGCGGGAGTGGAGGCCAATGAGCAGTTCTTC
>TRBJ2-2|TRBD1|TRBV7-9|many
CASRPAGTGNTGELFF
TGTGCCAGCAGGCCCGCCGGGACAGGGAACACCGGGGAGCTGTTTTTT
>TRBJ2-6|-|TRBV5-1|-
CASSPQTSGANVLTF
TGCGCCAGCAGCCCCCAGACCTCTGGGGCCAACGTCCTGACTTTC
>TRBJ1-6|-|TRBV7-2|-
CASSLSSNSPLHF
TGTGCCAGCAGCTTGTCCAGCAATTCACCCCTCCACTTT
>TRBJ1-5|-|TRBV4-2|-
CASSQEPDSNQPQHF
TGTGCCAGCAGCCAAGAACCGGATAGCAATCAGCCCCAGCATTTT
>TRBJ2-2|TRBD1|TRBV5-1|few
CATERGDRGVTGELFF
TGCGCCACAGAAAGAGGGGACAGGGGTGTCACCGGGGAGCTGTTTTTT
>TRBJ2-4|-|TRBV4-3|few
CASSQDRGAAKNIQYF
TGCGCCAGCAGCCAAGATCGGGGGGCGGCCAAAAACATTCAGTACTTC
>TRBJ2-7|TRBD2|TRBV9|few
CASSVDLAAASEQYF
TGTGCCAGCAGCGTAGATCTAGCGGCCGCCAGCGAGCAGTACTTC
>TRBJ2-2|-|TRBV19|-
CASSTGQQNTGELFF
TGTGCCAGTAGTACCGGACAGCAGAACACCGGGGAGCTGTTTTTT
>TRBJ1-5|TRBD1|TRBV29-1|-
CSVSDRGNQPQHF
TGCAGCGTCTCAGACAGGGGAAATCAGCCCCAGCATTTT
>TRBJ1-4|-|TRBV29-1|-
CSVAHPGTAEKLFF
TGCAGCGTCGCACACCCTGGGACGGCCGAAAAACTGTTTTTT
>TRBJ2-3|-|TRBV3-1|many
CASSFQTGDTQYF
TGTGCCAGCAGCTTTCAGACAGGAGATACGCAGTATTTT
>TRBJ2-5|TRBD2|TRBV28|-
CASSLSSGRFGKTQYF
TGTGCCAGCAGTTTATCTAGCGGGAGGTTTGGAAAGACCCAGTACTTC
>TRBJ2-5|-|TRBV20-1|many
CSALRETQYF
TGCAGTGCTTTGAGGGAGACCCAGTACTTC
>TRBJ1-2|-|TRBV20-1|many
CSASEGSSNYGYTF
TGCAGTGCTAGCGAGGGCAGTTCCAACTATGGCTACACCTTC
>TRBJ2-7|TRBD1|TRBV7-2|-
CASSAGQGNLGEQYF
TGTGCCAGCAGCGCGGGACAGGGAAATCTCGGCGAGCAGTACTTC
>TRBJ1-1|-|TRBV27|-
CASSLGGSKRAFF
TGTGCCAGCAGTTTGGGGGGATCTAAAAGGGCTTTCTTT
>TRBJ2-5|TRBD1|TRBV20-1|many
CSAFDPGQGGQYF
TGCAGTGCTTTCGATCCGGGACAGGGTGGCCAGTACTTC
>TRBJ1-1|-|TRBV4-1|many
CASSQLDPPEAFF
TGCGCCAGCAGCCAACTAGACCCCCCTGAAGCTTTCTTT
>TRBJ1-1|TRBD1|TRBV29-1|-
CSSFRGTEAFF
TGCAGCTCATTCAGGGGGACTGAAGCTTTCTTT
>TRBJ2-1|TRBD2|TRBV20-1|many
CSAPNIAGVGEQFF
TGCAGTGCTCCCAATATAGCGGGAGTGGGCGAGCAGTTCTTC
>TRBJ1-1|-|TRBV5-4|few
CASSSRELTEAFF
TGTGCCAGCAGCTCTAGGGAACTCACTGAAGCTTTCTTT
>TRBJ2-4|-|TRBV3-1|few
CASSLPGPKLAKNIQYF
TGTGCCAGCAGCTTACCGGGACCGAAATTAGCCAAAAACATTCAGTACTTC
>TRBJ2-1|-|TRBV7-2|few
CASSLGGARNEQFF
TGTGCCAGCAGCTTGGGGGGGGCGCGGAATGAGCAGTTCTTC
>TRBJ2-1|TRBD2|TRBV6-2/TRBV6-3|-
CASSPLASGAYNEQFF
TGTGCCAGCAGCCCTCTTGCTAGCGGGGCCTACAATGAGCAGTTCTTC
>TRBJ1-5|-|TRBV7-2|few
CASSPDGPNQPQHF
TGTGCCAGCAGCCCGGACGGGCCGAATCAGCCCCAGCATTTT
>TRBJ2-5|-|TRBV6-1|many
CASSEPGGGTQYF
TGTGCCAGCAGTGAGCCGGGTGGAGGGACCCAGTACTTC
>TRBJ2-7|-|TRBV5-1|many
CASSPGGGNYEQYF
TGCGCCAGCAGCCCAGGGGGGGGGAACTACGAGCAGTACTTC
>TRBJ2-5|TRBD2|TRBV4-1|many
CASSPSSGGTQETQYF
TGCGCCAGCAGCCCCTCTAGCGGGGGGACCCAAGAGACCCAGTACTTC
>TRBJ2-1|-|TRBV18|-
CASSRPADRYNEQFF
TGTGCCAGCTCACGACCCGCGGACAGATACAATGAGCAGTTCTTC
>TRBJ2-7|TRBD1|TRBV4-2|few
CASSEGTGPYEQYF
TGTGCCAGCAGCGAAGGGACAGGACCCTACGAGCAGTACTTC
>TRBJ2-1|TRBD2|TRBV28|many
CASSSIPSSGSSYNEQFF
TGTGCCAGCAGTTCCATACCATCTAGCGGGAGCTCCTACAATGAGCAGTTCTTC
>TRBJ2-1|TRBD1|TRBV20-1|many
CSAEQGIRNEQFF
TGCAGTGCCGAACAGGGGATCCGGAATGAGCAGTTCTTC
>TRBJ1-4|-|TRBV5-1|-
CASSLSGRSDEKLFF
TGCGCCAGCAGTCTAAGTGGTCGGTCTGATGAAAAACTGTTTTTT
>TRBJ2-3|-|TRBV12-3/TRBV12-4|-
CASSSLAVFPSGATQYF
TGTGCCAGCAGCTCCTTAGCTGTCTTCCCCTCGGGGGCGACGCAGTATTTT
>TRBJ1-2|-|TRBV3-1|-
CASSQDILAGPRGYTF
TGTGCCAGCAGCCAAGATATTCTGGCAGGCCCGCGGGGCTACACCTTC
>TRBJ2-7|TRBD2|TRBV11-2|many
CASSYERPGWVAGAPRIEQYF
TGTGCCAGCAGCTACGAAAGGCCAGGGTGGGTAGCGGGCGCACCCCGGATCGAGCAGTACTTC
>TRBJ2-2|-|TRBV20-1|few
CSARAFVNTGELFF
TGCAGTGCTAGGGCCTTCGTAAACACCGGGGAGCTGTTTTTT
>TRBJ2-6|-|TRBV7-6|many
CASSSGANVLTF
TGTGCCAGCAGCTCTGGGGCCAACGTCCTGACTTTC
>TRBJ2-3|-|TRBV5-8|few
CASSLWGRDHTQYF
TGTGCCAGCAGCTTGTGGGGCAGGGATCATACGCAGTATTTT
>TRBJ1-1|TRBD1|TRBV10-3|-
CAIRGGENTEAFF
TGTGCCATCAGAGGGGGCGAGAACACTGAAGCTTTCTTT
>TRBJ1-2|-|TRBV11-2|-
CASSLQGSHGYTF
TGTGCCAGCAGCTTACAGGGAAGCCATGGCTACACCTTC
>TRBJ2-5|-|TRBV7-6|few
CASRASGETQYF
TGTGCCAGCAGGGCGAGCGGGGAGACCCAGTACTTC
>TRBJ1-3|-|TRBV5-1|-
CASSQDRPGNTIYF
TGCGCCAGCAGCCAAGACAGGCCCGGAAACACCATATATTTT